This paragraph reports one T cell receptor (beta chain). Its antigen is as yet unknown. CDR3 length equals 15 residues. The germline V gene encodes CDR1 SGHTA and CDR2 FQGNSA. After removal of 9 bases from V and 2 bases from J, the junction contained 9 bases not matched to a gene. The data stem from a study of T cell responses to AZD1222 COVID-19 vaccine. Study results and limitations: Nearly half of spike-specific TCRs reportedly go after variant regions that carry no mutations.

Clones were read by immunoSEQ multiplex PCR, and TCRdb kept only the in-frame ones, dropping some. Here the sample spans around 18,000 clones, roughly 76% being singletons. This sequence was found in an adult who received the AZD1222 COVID-19 vaccine. J is TRBJ2-5 and V is TRBV7-2; TRBD2 aligns across 10 bases. The material sequenced was peripheral blood, taken 28 days after the second AZD1222 dose. CDR3 amino acids: CASKWTSGLQETQYF. For the CDR3, the DNA is TGTGCCAGTAAGTGGACTAGCGGATTACAAGAGACCCAGTACTTC.